This is a list of T cell receptor beta chains from one sample in a study of T-cell reconstitution after alpha-beta-depleted transplantation in children. Using its own MiXCR run on the PCR reads, TCRdb lists one record per CDR3 protein. Of nearly 350,000 distinct CDR3 sequences detected, 15% to 20% appear once; the ten largest clones hold around two fifths. The sample here was PBMCs, mostly from graft donor cells, taken 360 days after TCRalphabeta/CD19-depleted stem cell transplant. The receptors come from a male patient aged 2-15 years who had a stem cell transplant for acute lymphoblastic leukemia, so the T cells may come from the graft donor. Both conserved end residues are part of each CDR3. A D gene is named only where the DNA matches it firmly.

.,TRBV27,TRBJ1-2,CASSLWGGRGYTF
.,TRBV5-4,TRBJ2-7,CASSLELAAYEQYF
.,TRBV28,TRBJ1-6,CASSHLHGRPLHF
.,TRBV12-3/TRBV12-4,TRBJ2-3,CASAWVQGLVDTQYF
.,TRBV6-5,TRBJ2-7,CASSYGAGEQYF
.,TRBV6-5,TRBJ1-4,CASSYSHLRNLGEKLFF
TRBD1,TRBV24-1,TRBJ1-1,CATSDDRGREAFF
.,TRBV12-3/TRBV12-4,TRBJ1-4,CASTQSSHLEKLFF
TRBD1,TRBV20-1,TRBJ1-1,CSARGYTSGGSTEAFF
TRBD1,TRBV6-1,TRBJ2-1,CASSPTQGAQAPQFF
.,TRBV7-9,TRBJ1-1,CASSVSAEAFF
TRBD1,TRBV12-3/TRBV12-4,TRBJ2-5,CASSLGQGWETQYF
TRBD1,TRBV7-3,TRBJ2-2,CASSPDRVGTGELFF
.,TRBV20-1,TRBJ2-1,CSARDSGSYNEQFF
TRBD2,TRBV11-3,TRBJ2-5,CASSLGTSGPQETQYF
.,TRBV20-1,TRBJ2-7,CSAKNREKSNYEQYF
.,TRBV20-1,TRBJ2-7,CSAPQPRLGGGEQYF
.,TRBV4-3,TRBJ2-5,CASSQDGIAETQYF
TRBD2,TRBV2,TRBJ2-5,CASSFVAGVETQYF
.,TRBV5-1,TRBJ2-3,CASSLGTLLNTDTQYF
.,TRBV30,TRBJ2-7,CAWSEGFSYEQYF
.,TRBV12-3/TRBV12-4,TRBJ2-6,CASSLVPSGANVLTF